The 10 T cell receptor beta chains in this list originate from one sample, sequenced in a study of T cell repertoires in cytomegalovirus infection. From the reads, TCRdb called clonotypes with MiXCR, one entry per CDR3 protein. The table shows some 600,000 distinct CDR3 sequences, with 20% to 30% occurring only once. Sequenced input: CD8+ T cells from PBMCs. These receptors were collected from a human donor in good health (CMV status not recorded). Some clones in this sample may be carry-over from other donors' samples.

The chain is built from TRBV7-2 and TRBJ2-3, with TRBD2 matching over 7 bases. V dropped 5 bases and J dropped 4; count of bases not matched to a gene: 9. The CDR3 covers 15 residues. Germline V gene data show CDR1 as SGHTA and CDR2 as FQGNSA. CDR3 nucleotide sequence: TGTGCCAGCAGCCTGGGGGGGGTTAGCGCAGATACGCAGTATTTT. Its translation: CASSLGGVSADTQYF.

This clonotype was observed many times. The chain is built from TRBV7-6 and TRBJ2-5, with 8 nucleotides matching TRBD2. Germline CDR1 SGHVS, CDR2 FNYEAQ. The CDR3 totals 15 residues. J gave up 0 bases and V 3 bases, and 3 bases lay outside the gene matches. The CDR3 DNA reads as TGTGCCAGCAGCTTCGGGGGGGCCTACCAAGAGACCCAGTACTTC. Residues: CASSFGGAYQETQYF. Supplemented by reference TRBV7-6 and TRBJ2-5, the full variable domain reads GAGVSQSPRYKVTKRGQDVALRCDPISGHVSLYWYRQALGQGPEFLTYFNYEAQQDKSGLPNDRFSAERPEGSISTLTIQRTEQRDSAMYRCASSFGGAYQETQYFGPGTRLLVL.

This clonotype appeared many times. This chain joins TRBV6-1 and TRBJ1-2, with D unclear. This CDR3 is 12 amino acids long. The germline V and J ends were trimmed by 4 bases and 7 bases, with 10 bases remaining between them. Per the germline V gene, CDR1 is MNHNS and CDR2 is SASEGT. This chain's CDR3 is CASSVTEIGYTF. The CDR3 nucleotides are TGTGCCAGCAGTGTCACAGAGATTGGCTACACCTTC.

To note about this clonotype: With a far larger clone one base away, a read error is the likely cause. The gene calls are TRBV7-9 and TRBJ2-7, with D possibly matching TRBD1 (6 bases). This CDR3 is 13 amino acids long. V gave up 4 bases and J gave up 2 bases, with 9 bases separating them. Per the germline V gene, CDR1 is SEHNR and CDR2 is FQNEAQ (reference sequence). The DNA for the CDR3 is TGTGCCAGCAGCTCGGACAGCGCCTACGAGCAGTACTTC. Its protein is CASSSDSAYEQYF.

This clonotype appeared a few times. The J gene is TRBJ2-6, the V gene TRBV4-2; D might be TRBD1 (6 bases). The CDR3 is made up of 16 amino acids. The germline V gene encodes CDR1 LGHNA and CDR2 YNFKEQ. The V gene lost 6 bases and the J gene lost 1 base, with 13 bases spanning the gap. CDR3: CASSRTALSGANVLTF. The CDR3 region has the DNA TGTGCCAGCAGTAGGACAGCATTGTCTGGGGCCAACGTCCTGACTTTC.

This clonotype appeared a few times. The genes are TRBV6-6 and TRBJ1-1; D unresolved. The CDR3 totals 14 residues. CDR1 is MNHNY, CDR2 SVGAGI, per germline (reference sequence). V lost 0 bases, J lost 5 bases, and 10 bases lay in between. In nucleotides, the CDR3 is TGTGCCAGCAGTTACTCAGGGTTCGGGACTGAAGCTTTCTTT. This sequence encodes CASSYSGFGTEAFF.

The gene calls are TRBV10-3 and TRBJ2-3; possibly TRBD1 or TRBD2 for D (6 bases each). The V end lost 6 bases, the J end lost 5 bases, and 21 bases lay between the germline ends. Germline lookup yields CDR1 ENHRY and CDR2 SYGVKD. The CDR3 covers 16 residues. The CDR3 here is CAIRMFKPGARDTQYF. CDR3 DNA: TGTGCCATCAGGATGTTCAAACCGGGGGCGAGAGATACGCAGTATTTT.

Only a few counts were recorded for this clonotype. The chain carries TRBV6-6 and TRBJ2-7; a possible D gene is TRBD1 (6 bases). The length of the CDR3 is 12 residues. CDR1 and CDR2 (germline): MNHNY, SVGAGI (reference sequence). V lost 5 bases and J lost 7, with 12 bases in between. Written as DNA, the CDR3 is TGTGCCAGCAGTATATCGGGACAAGAGCAGTACTTC. Translation gives CASSISGQEQYF.

This clonotype has ten or more counts. This rearrangement joins TRBV28 to TRBJ2-5, with 7 bases lining up with TRBD1. Germline CDR1 reads MDHEN; CDR2 reads SYDVKM. The length of the CDR3 is 15 residues. Trimming at V came to 5 bases and at J to 3 bases, leaving 9 bases not matched to a gene. The DNA for the CDR3 is TGTGCCAGCAGTCCCTGGACAGGAAGTAAAGAGACCCAGTACTTC. Its protein product is CASSPWTGSKETQYF.

This clonotype was seen repeatedly, ten times or more. The rearrangement joins TRBV28 to TRBJ2-2; weak D call: TRBD1 (5 bases). CDR1 and CDR2 (germline): MDHEN, SYDVKM. V was clipped by 6 bases and J by 6 bases, with 14 bases between them. The CDR3 totals 14 residues. CDR3 sequence: CASRGVAAAGELFF. Here the CDR3 DNA reads TGTGCCAGCAGAGGGGTGGCAGCTGCCGGGGAGCTGTTTTTT.